What follows describes a single T cell receptor beta chain. This may be a read error, as it is one base from a much larger clone. This CDR3 has 19 residues. The V and J ends lost 4 bases and 1 base, in that order; junction bases with no gene match: 11. The germline CDR1 and CDR2 sequences are KGHDR and SFDVKD. This sample is part of a study of response to subunit inactivated influenza vaccine. TCRdb reanalysed the RT-PCR reads using MiXCR and keeps one entry per CDR3 protein. The repertoire has more than 550,000 distinct CDR3 sequences, about an eighth of them found once; the top ten carry roughly 10%.

V usage is TRBV24-1 and J usage is TRBJ2-1, with 11 bases that match TRBD2. This material consisted of PBMCs from blood, taken on the day of vaccination. The origin of this receptor is a man aged 45-60 years who received an inactivated influenza vaccine. CDR3 DNA: TGTGCCACCAGTGACACACCGGGACTAGCGGCATTGTCCTACAATGAGCAGTTCTTC. Amino acids: CATSDTPGLAALSYNEQFF.